The 21 T cell receptor beta chains in this list originate from one sample, sequenced in a study of neurological immune-mediated disorders. The sample's time point: longitudinal time-point 3. TCRdb recomputed calls from the 5' RACE reads with MiXCR, one row per CDR3 protein. The data show more than 50,000 distinct CDR3 sequences, roughly 8.3% seen once. Material for sequencing was PBMCs. The receptor source for this set is a woman in her 40s in good health.

Ten or more counts support this clonotype. The chain uses TRBV5-6 and TRBJ1-1; perhaps TRBD1 as D (5 bases). The germline gives CDR1 SGHDT, CDR2 YYEEEE. This CDR3 has 15 residues. The V end was cut by 4 bases, the J end by 12 bases, with 25 bases between. CDR3 region: CASSPMGRDVVGTFF. CDR3 DNA: TGTGCCAGCAGCCCTATGGGCCGGGACGTAGTGGGGACTTTCTTT.

This clonotype was found many times. The rearrangement joins TRBV5-1 to TRBJ1-2; no definite D call. Germline V gene data show CDR1 as SGHRS and CDR2 as YFSETQ. V was trimmed by 7 bases and J by 8 bases, leaving 21 bases between them. The CDR3 loop spans 14 amino acids. CDR3 loop: CASGPGISTWGYTF. In DNA form, the CDR3 reads TGCGCCAGCGGGCCTGGGATTTCCACGTGGGGCTACACCTTC.

The table lists this clonotype with many counts. J is TRBJ2-5 and V is TRBV10-3; D remains unclear. Germline CDR1 ENHRY, CDR2 SYGVKD. The V and J ends lost 4 bases and 2 bases respectively, with 5 bases between them. The CDR3 consists of 12 residues. CDR3 DNA: TGTGCCATCAGTGCCGCGCAAGAGACCCAGTACTTC. Its translation is CAISAAQETQYF.

The table lists this clonotype with many counts. This chain links TRBV20-1 with TRBJ2-7, with 7 bases that match TRBD2. J was trimmed by 2 bases and V by 1 base; bases with no gene match: 5. The CDR3 loop spans 14 amino acids. Germline CDR1 is DFQATT and CDR2 is SNEGSKA (reference sequence). The CDR3 coding sequence is TGCAGTGCTAGAGGAATGACTAGCACCTACGAGCAGTACTTC. Translating gives CSARGMTSTYEQYF.

This clonotype showed up many times. This chain links TRBV12-3 or TRBV12-4 with TRBJ2-7; D gene uncertain. V was shortened by 5 bases and J by 8 bases, with 10 bases between the two germline ends. This CDR3 region has 11 residues. The CDR3 DNA is TGTGCCAGCAGTCAAACGGCGAAGCAGTACTTC. Translating it yields CASSQTAKQYF.

In DNA, the CDR3 is TGCAGCGTTGTTACTAGCGGTGCGACCTACAATGAGCAGTTCTTC. It translates to CSVVTSGATYNEQFF. V usage is TRBV29-1 and J usage is TRBJ2-1; 8 positions agree with TRBD2. With V trimmed by 4 bases and J by 2 bases, 7 bases remained unmatched. The CDR3 runs to 15 residues. CDR1 and CDR2 (germline): SQVTM, ANQGSEA.

In this sample, this clonotype turned up many times. The chain combines TRBV5-6 with TRBJ2-7; weak D call: TRBD2 (5 bases). Per the germline V gene, CDR1 is SGHDT and CDR2 is YYEEEE. Trimming stripped 1 base from V and 6 bases from J, with 14 bases between. CDR3 size: 14 residues. DNA for the CDR3: TGTGCCAGCAGCTTGCTTGCGGGTACCGGCGAGCAGTACTTC. As protein: CASSLLAGTGEQYF.

This clonotype occurred many times. The chain carries TRBV4-1 and TRBJ2-7; 8 bases align to TRBD2. J lost 5 bases, V lost 3 bases, and 12 bases had no gene match. CDR3 length equals 16 residues. CDR1 and CDR2 (germline): MGHRA, YSYEKL. In DNA, the CDR3 is TGCGCCAGCAGCCACCCGGCGTTAGCGGGGAGGAACGAGCAGTACTTC. It translates to CASSHPALAGRNEQYF.

This clonotype was seen repeatedly, ten times or more. The rearrangement joins TRBV10-2 to TRBJ2-1; 8 bases agree with TRBD1. CDR1 and CDR2 from the germline V gene are WSHSY and SAAADI. V was clipped by 3 bases and J by 7 bases; unmatched bases: 8. The CDR3 has 15 residues. In DNA form, the CDR3 reads TGCGCCAGCAGTGACCAGGGGGCAAGGGGGAATGAGCAGTTCTTC. It specifies CASSDQGARGNEQFF.

This clonotype was seen many times. The chain combines TRBV18 with TRBJ2-7; D assignment may be TRBD1 or TRBD2 (6 bases each). Trimming left V 0 bases short and J 5 bases short, with 11 bases between. The length of the CDR3 is 14 residues. Germline V gene data show CDR1 as KGHSH and CDR2 as LQKENI. DNA for the CDR3: TGTGCCAGCTCACCACCGTCAGGGGAGGACGAGCAGTACTTC. Its translation: CASSPPSGEDEQYF. Filled out from reference TRBV18 and TRBJ2-7, the complete variable domain reads NAGVMQNPRHLVRRRGQEARLRCSPMKGHSHVYWYRQLPEEGLKFMVYLQKENIIDESGMPKERFSAEFPKEGPSILRIQQVVRGDSAAYFCASSPPSGEDEQYFGPGTRLTVT.

The sample holds many counts of this clonotype. V usage is TRBV10-3 and J usage is TRBJ2-7; D tentatively fits TRBD1 or TRBD2 (7 bases each). V was trimmed by 5 bases and J by 4 bases, leaving 12 bases between them. The germline CDR1 and CDR2 sequences are ENHRY and SYGVKD. The CDR3 runs 13 residues. Here the CDR3 DNA reads TGTGCCATCAGTCAGGGGGGGGGATACGAGCAGTACTTC. Its protein is CAISQGGGYEQYF.

This clonotype was seen repeatedly, ten times or more. The chain recombines TRBV7-2 with TRBJ2-7, with TRBD1 identical over 8 bases. Trimming took 3 bases from V and 0 from J; bases not matched to a gene: 4. The CDR3 totals 15 residues. Looked up from germline, CDR1 is SGHTA and CDR2 is FQGNSA. CDR3 DNA sequence: TGTGCCAGCAGCTTTTGGACAGGGAGCTCCTACGAGCAGTACTTC. Its protein product is CASSFWTGSSYEQYF.

The sample holds many counts of this clonotype. The chain couples TRBV5-1 to TRBJ2-2; D remains unclear. This CDR3 contains 12 residues. V was cut by 4 bases and J by 8 bases, with 9 bases left in between. CDR1 and CDR2 from the germline V gene are SGHRS and YFSETQ. The CDR3, as DNA: TGCGCCAGCAGCATCCGGGCAGGGGAGCTGTTTTTT. Protein sequence: CASSIRAGELFF.

This clonotype was observed many times. The gene calls are TRBV5-1 and TRBJ1-1; 8 nucleotides align to TRBD1. The CDR3 is made up of 15 amino acids. CDR1 SGHRS and CDR2 YFSETQ come from the germline V gene. V lost 5 bases to trimming and J lost 4 bases; unmatched junction nucleotides: 10. CDR3 in DNA: TGCGCCAGCAGTCCTCCTGGACAGGGCGGCACTGAAGCTTTCTTT. This gives the protein CASSPPGQGGTEAFF.

This clonotype was recorded once. This may stem from a read error, because a much larger clone lies one nucleotide away. This chain links TRBV27 with TRBJ1-1, with D perhaps TRBD1 (5 bases). The V end was cut by 5 bases, the J end by 3 bases, with 10 bases between. Germline loops: CDR1 MNHEY, CDR2 SMNVEV (reference sequence). This CDR3 contains 13 residues. CDR3 coding DNA: TGTGCCAGCAGTCAGCCAGGGCACACTGAAGCTTTCTTT. Protein product: CASSQPGHTEAFF.

The chain combines TRBV9 with TRBJ2-1; a weak D match, TRBD2 (6 bases). CDR1 is SGDLS and CDR2 is YYNGEE in the germline V gene. Trimming stripped 0 bases from V and 2 bases from J, with 12 bases between. The CDR3 sequence is 16 residues long. The DNA of the CDR3 is TGTGCCAGCAGCGTAGAAGTACGGGAGCCCTACAATGAGCAGTTCTTC. This gives the protein CASSVEVREPYNEQFF.

This clonotype was observed many times. The chain employs TRBV6-1 and TRBJ1-3, with D uncertain. This CDR3 region has 14 residues. The germline gives CDR1 MNHNS, CDR2 SASEGT. V gave up 9 bases and J gave up 0 bases, with 12 bases separating them. The CDR3 protein is CASSDGASGNTIYF. The DNA for the CDR3 is TGTGCCAGTTCGGACGGCGCCTCTGGAAACACCATATATTTT.

J is TRBJ1-1 and V is TRBV7-2; no firm D call. This CDR3 is 14 amino acids long. Deletions cut 6 bases from V and 0 bases from J, with 11 bases between. Germline CDR1 is SGHTA and CDR2 is FQGNSA. The CDR3 nucleotides are TGTGCCAGCAGTCCCTCAGGTGTGAACACTGAAGCTTTCTTT. Its protein product is CASSPSGVNTEAFF. Full variable domain (rest looked up from reference TRBV7-2 and TRBJ1-1): GAGVSQSPSNKVTEKGKDVELRCDPISGHTALYWYRQSLGQGLEFLIYFQGNSAPDKSGLPSDRFSAERTGGSVSTLTIQRTQQEDSAVYLCASSPSGVNTEAFFGQGTRLTVV.

In its sample, this clonotype was seen many times. Written as DNA, the CDR3 is TGTGCCAGCAGCTCAGGACAGGGGGATCAGCCCCAGCATTTT. This translates into CASSSGQGDQPQHF. The rearrangement joins TRBV7-2 to TRBJ1-5, with 10 bases that match TRBD1. The ends lost 4 bases at V and 5 bases at J; junction bases unmatched: 2. The CDR3 is 14 residues long. Germline assignment: CDR1 SGHTA and CDR2 FQGNSA.

This clonotype occurred many times. The gene calls are TRBV29-1 and TRBJ2-7; tentative D call: TRBD2 (6 bases). With 2 bases removed from V and 7 bases from J, the gap between germline ends came to 12 bases. Germline CDR1 SQVTM, CDR2 ANQGSEA. The CDR3 sequence is 12 residues long. In DNA, the CDR3 is TGCAGCGTTGAATCGGGACTGGGTGAGCAGTACTTC. It encodes CSVESGLGEQYF.

This clonotype was counted at least ten times. The gene calls are TRBV7-2 and TRBJ2-7; perhaps TRBD2 as D (5 bases). The CDR3 loop spans 14 amino acids. V lost 2 bases and J 6 bases, leaving 14 bases between the germline ends. The germline V gene encodes CDR1 SGHTA and CDR2 FQGNSA. The CDR3 DNA reads as TGTGCCAGCAGCTTATTCGAGGGCATTGGCGAGCAGTACTTC. Its translation: CASSLFEGIGEQYF.